This passage covers 10 T cell receptor beta chains from one sample sequenced in a study of T-cell reconstitution after alpha-beta-depleted transplantation in children. Preparing the TCRbeta library involved the use of unique molecular identifiers. TCRdb passed the PCR reads through MiXCR, listing each CDR3 protein once. The repertoire consists of fewer than 400,000 distinct CDR3 sequences, with 20% to 30% occurring once and the leading ten covering about a tenth. This sample comprised PBMCs, mostly from graft donor cells, obtained 180 days after TCRalphabeta/CD19-depleted stem cell transplant. These receptors were taken from a male patient aged 10 to 17 who had a stem cell transplant for acute lymphoblastic leukemia, so the T cells may come from the graft donor.

In its sample, this clonotype was seen a few times. V is TRBV27 and J is TRBJ1-2, with a possible D match to TRBD1 (5 bases). V was cut by 0 bases and J by 6 bases, with 17 bases left in between. This CDR3 region has 16 residues. The germline gives CDR1 MNHEY, CDR2 SMNVEV (reference sequence). The CDR3 spells CASSLSIWGDSNGYTF. The CDR3 nucleotides are TGTGCCAGCAGTTTATCGATTTGGGGGGATTCCAATGGCTACACCTTC.

This clonotype was detected ten times or more. V is TRBV5-1 and J is TRBJ2-3; D is unresolved. CDR1 is SGHRS and CDR2 is YFSETQ in the germline V gene. Deletions cut 1 base from V and 2 bases from J, with 14 bases between. This CDR3 has 16 residues. CDR3 protein: CASSLRAVADTDTQYF. The CDR3 DNA sequence: TGCGCCAGCAGCTTGAGGGCAGTCGCGGACACAGATACGCAGTATTTT.

This clonotype was recorded a few times. This chain joins TRBV5-1 and TRBJ2-5; 10 nucleotides match TRBD1. The CDR3 extends over 18 amino acids. V was pared by 2 bases and J by 4 bases, with 14 bases of the junction left unmatched. Germline V gene lookup returns CDR1 SGHRS and CDR2 YFSETQ. CDR3 residues: CASSLRQGAFDWAETQYF. As DNA, the CDR3 is TGCGCCAGCAGCTTACGACAGGGGGCGTTTGATTGGGCAGAGACCCAGTACTTC.

This clonotype has just a few counts. The J gene is TRBJ2-7, the V gene TRBV7-3, with a tentative D call TRBD2 (5 bases). Trimming stripped 0 bases from V and 5 bases from J, with 8 bases between. The CDR3 spans 13 residues. Looked up from germline, CDR1 is SGHTA and CDR2 is FQGTGA. The CDR3 sequence is CASSLTGDHEQYF. CDR3 nucleotides: TGTGCCAGCAGCTTAACGGGAGATCACGAGCAGTACTTC.

This clonotype came up a few times. The chain has TRBV5-1 and TRBJ1-2; D uncertain. Looked up from germline, CDR1 is SGHRS and CDR2 is YFSETQ. This CDR3 has 15 residues. V lost 4 bases and J lost 7, with 20 bases in between. CDR3 loop: CASSRGPITTIGYTF. As DNA, the CDR3 is TGCGCCAGCAGCCGGGGTCCCATCACCACTATTGGCTACACCTTC.

Only a few counts were recorded for this clonotype. The chain joins TRBV27 to TRBJ1-5, with a weak D call TRBD1 (6 bases). The ends were cut back, 8 bases at V and 0 bases at J, with 14 bases in the middle. The CDR3 consists of 15 residues. The germline V gene encodes CDR1 MNHEY and CDR2 SMNVEV (reference sequence). The CDR3, as DNA: TGTGCCAGCGGGCTCGGGGGGGCTAGCAATCAGCCCCAGCATTTT. Protein sequence: CASGLGGASNQPQHF.

This clonotype was detected a few times. The chain combines TRBV7-3 with TRBJ1-1; D gene ambiguous. Trimming pared 2 bases from V and 2 bases from J, leaving 9 bases between. Germline CDR1 is SGHTA and CDR2 is FQGTGA. The CDR3 runs to 14 residues. The CDR3 sequence: CASSLGPVNTEAFF. The CDR3 bases are TGTGCCAGCAGCTTAGGTCCGGTAAACACTGAAGCTTTCTTT.

Only a few counts were recorded for this clonotype. The rearrangement joins TRBV4-1 to TRBJ2-3; 10 positions agree with TRBD2. With V trimmed by 4 bases and J by 1 base, 8 bases remained unmatched. CDR1 is MGHRA, CDR2 YSYEKL, per germline. This CDR3 contains 17 residues. The CDR3 coding sequence is TGCGCCAGCAGCCTGCAGACTAGCGGGTTCCGCACAGATACGCAGTATTTT. The encoded protein is CASSLQTSGFRTDTQYF.

In the case of this clonotype: Just one base apart from a much larger clone, this may be a read error. The chain carries TRBV7-3 and TRBJ2-7; 9 bases fit TRBD1. The CDR3 runs 14 residues. CDR1 and CDR2 from the germline V gene are SGHTA and FQGTGA. Here the CDR3 DNA reads TGTGCCAGCAGCTTAGGGACAGGGACCTACGAGCCGTACTTC. Protein sequence: CASSLGTGTYEPYF.

This chain connects TRBV29-1 to TRBJ1-2; weak D call: TRBD1 (5 bases). Per germline, CDR1 SQVTM and CDR2 ANQGSEA. The CDR3 spans 14 residues. With 4 bases removed from V and 3 bases from J, the gap between germline ends came to 15 bases. In DNA form, the CDR3 reads TGCAGCGTTGTTGTCCCCGGGGGGGACTATGGCTACACCTTC. Protein product: CSVVVPGGDYGYTF. Looking up the rest from reference TRBV29-1 and TRBJ1-2 gives the full variable domain: SAVISQKPSRDICQRGTSLTIQCQVDSQVTMMFWYRQQPGQSLTLIATANQGSEATYESGFVIDKFPISRPNLTFSTLTVSNMSPEDSSIYLCSVVVPGGDYGYTFGSGTRLTVV.